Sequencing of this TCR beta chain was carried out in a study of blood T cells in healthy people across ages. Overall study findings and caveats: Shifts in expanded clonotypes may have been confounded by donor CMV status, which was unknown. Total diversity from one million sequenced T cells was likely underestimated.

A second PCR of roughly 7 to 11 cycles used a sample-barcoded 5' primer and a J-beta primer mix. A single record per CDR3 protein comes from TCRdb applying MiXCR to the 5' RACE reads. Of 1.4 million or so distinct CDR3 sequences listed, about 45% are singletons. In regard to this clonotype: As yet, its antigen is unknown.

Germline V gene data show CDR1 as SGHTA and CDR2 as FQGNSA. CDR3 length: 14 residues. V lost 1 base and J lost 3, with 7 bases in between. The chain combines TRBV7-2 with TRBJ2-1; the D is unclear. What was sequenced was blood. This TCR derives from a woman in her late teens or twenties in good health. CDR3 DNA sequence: TGTGCCAGCAGCTTAGTTTTGGTCTACAATGAGCAGTTCTTC. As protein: CASSLVLVYNEQFF.